This TCR beta chain stems from a study of blood T cell repertoires in COVID-19. Background on the study: Acute and convalescent COVID-19 specimens originated in the United States, Italy and Spain. Sources were T cells, B-cell-depleted T cells, or PBMCs; the material itself was cDNA or gDNA.

Under the authors' procedure: Amplified reference gene primers provided the basis for estimating nucleated cell counts. This table comes from immunoSEQ multiplex PCR, and its TCRdb copy is limited to in-frame clones, with some not included. V and J calls and clone size are given by that table; D and trimming were obtained from the DNA. The table shows some 260,000 clones, with roughly 82% occurring only once. Trimming removed 2 bases at V and 2 bases at J, with 9 bases between. CDR1 and CDR2 from the germline V gene are MDHEN and SYDVKM. This CDR3 is 14 amino acids long. This receptor was taken from an elderly woman with active or convalescent COVID-19. This rearrangement joins TRBV28 to TRBJ1-2; D not certain. The specimen sequenced was peripheral blood. The CDR3 nucleotides are TGTGCCAGCAGTTTACCGGGGATCAACTATGGCTACACCTTC. It encodes CASSLPGINYGYTF.